Sequencing of this T cell receptor (beta chain) was carried out in a study of T cells and Merkel cell carcinoma outcomes. In germline, CDR1 is SGHRS, CDR2 YFSETQ. Unmatched junction bases numbered 8, after V lost 4 bases and J lost 6 bases. This CDR3 has 15 residues. This clone was recorded once. Using immunoSEQ multiplex PCR, the repertoire was profiled, and TCRdb retains in-frame clones only, with some absent. The sample includes about 15,000 clones, around 81% of them seen just once. This sequence joins TRBV5-1 and TRBJ2-5, with 11 bases matching TRBD2. Specimen: tumor tissue from Merkel cell carcinoma. The sequence was collected from a human donor with Merkel cell carcinoma. The chain's CDR3 is CASSPRTSGGQTQYF. CDR3 DNA: TGCGCCAGCAGCCCGCGCACTAGCGGGGGACAGACCCAGTACTTC.